These 12 T cell receptor beta chains originate from one sample sequenced in a study of glioma-infiltrating T cells. TCR alpha and beta CDR3 regions were amplified from RNA using iRepertoire nested multiplex PCR. One entry per CDR3 protein results from TCRdb running MiXCR on the multiplex PCR reads. The repertoire has under 150,000 distinct CDR3 sequences, 20% to 25% of them found once; the top ten carry about 30%. Sequencing input: glioma tissue, nonneoplastic brain tissue, or PBMCs (not recorded which). The receptors were gathered from a human donor with low-grade glioma or glioblastoma, undergoing nonglioma brain surgery, or in good health (not recorded which).

The genes are TRBV6-6 and TRBJ2-3, with 11 bases fitting TRBD2. V trimming: 9 bases; J trimming: 5 bases; junction bases outside the gene matches: 10. The CDR3 consists of 15 residues. Germline V gene lookup returns CDR1 MNHNY and CDR2 SVGAGI (reference sequence). The CDR3 loop is CASRTLAGGKDTQYF. In nucleotides, the CDR3 is TGTGCCAGTAGGACCCTAGCGGGGGGTAAAGATACGCAGTATTTT.

This clonotype was detected a few times. V is TRBV19 and J is TRBJ2-5; TRBD2 agrees at 9 bases. Trimming at V came to 5 bases and at J to 5 bases, leaving 9 bases not matched to a gene. Per the germline V gene, CDR1 is LNHDA and CDR2 is SQIVND (reference sequence). CDR3 length: 15 amino acids. As DNA, the CDR3 is TGTGCCAGTAGTCCCCTGGCTAGCGGGGAGGAGACCCAGTACTTC. This gives the protein CASSPLASGEETQYF.

The chain combines TRBV19 with TRBJ2-1; 9 bases agree with TRBD2. Germline CDR1 LNHDA, CDR2 SQIVND (reference sequence). This CDR3 region has 13 residues. V was pared by 6 bases and J by 6 bases, with 3 bases of the junction left unmatched. CDR3 nucleotides: TGTGCCAGTAGGCCTAGCGGGATCAATGAGCAGTTCTTC. This gives the protein CASRPSGINEQFF.

There are a few counts of this clonotype. Mismatch with germline at one junction end may stem from a read error. V and J are TRBV7-2 and TRBJ2-1, with 10 nucleotides matching TRBD2. Germline CDR1 SGHTA, CDR2 FQGNSA. CDR3 size: 15 residues. The CDR3, as DNA: TGTGCCAGCAGCGTAGCTAGCGGGGGCTACAATGAGCAGTTCTTC. The encoded protein is CASSVASGGYNEQFF.

This chain uses TRBV7-2 with TRBJ2-1; TRBD2 is a possible D gene (5 bases). This CDR3 spans 15 amino acids. V gave up 3 bases and J gave up 2 bases, with 11 bases separating them. Per the germline V gene, CDR1 is SGHTA and CDR2 is FQGNSA. This CDR3 is CASSFTSGTYNEQFF. CDR3 DNA: TGTGCCAGCAGCTTTACATCGGGAACCTACAATGAGCAGTTCTTC.

This chain uses TRBV28 with TRBJ1-2, with unresolved D. The germline V and J ends were trimmed by 6 bases and 4 bases, with 12 bases remaining between them. CDR3 size: 13 residues. In germline, CDR1 is MDHEN, CDR2 SYDVKM. The DNA of the CDR3 is TGTGCCAGCAGCCCCCCTAGGGCCTATGGCTACACCTTC. The encoded protein is CASSPPRAYGYTF.

The rearrangement uses TRBV27 and TRBJ2-7; 8 bases align to TRBD1. V lost 5 bases to trimming and J lost 4 bases; unmatched junction nucleotides: 16. This CDR3 is built from 17 residues. Germline V gene data show CDR1 as MNHEY and CDR2 as SMNVEV (reference sequence). The CDR3 DNA is TGTGCCAGCAGTCGCGGACAGGGAGACTTTCTGGGGTACGAGCAGTACGTC. It translates to CASSRGQGDFLGYEQYV.

The gene calls are TRBV6-1 and TRBJ1-4; maybe TRBD1 (6 bases). This CDR3 spans 16 amino acids. The V gene's germline CDR1 is MNHNS and CDR2 SASEGT. V was trimmed by 3 bases and J by 6 bases, leaving 17 bases between them. The DNA of the CDR3 is TGTGCCAGCAGTGACCAAGGGGGGGCGCTGGATGAAAAACTGTTTTTT. Translation: CASSDQGGALDEKLFF.

This clonotype has more than one count but fewer than ten. The gene calls are TRBV6-4 and TRBJ1-1, with a weak D call TRBD1 (6 bases). Germline V gives CDR1 MRHNA, CDR2 SNTAGT. V was clipped by 4 bases and J by 3 bases, with 9 bases between them. CDR3 length: 13 residues. The CDR3 here is CASSGEGDTEAFF. In nucleotides, the CDR3 is TGTGCCAGCAGTGGGGAGGGGGACACTGAAGCTTTCTTT.

On this clonotype: A clone one base away is much larger, so this may be a read error. The rearrangement links TRBV20-1 to TRBJ2-3, with D possibly being TRBD2 (8 bases). The CDR3 loop spans 18 amino acids. Germline values: CDR1 DFQATT, CDR2 SNEGSKA (reference sequence). The V end lost 0 bases, the J end lost 2 bases, and 21 bases lay between the germline ends. CDR3 nucleotide sequence: TGCAGTGCTAGAGATATTAGGACTAGCAGGGGGATCACAGATACGCAGTATTTT. Protein product: CSARDIRTSRGITDTQYF.

This clonotype was found many times. The chain joins TRBV15 to TRBJ2-3, with D possibly matching TRBD2 (6 bases). The germline V and J ends were trimmed by 0 bases and 0 bases, with 10 bases remaining between them. There are 16 residues in the CDR3. CDR1 and CDR2 from the germline V gene are LNHNV and YYDKDF (reference sequence). As DNA, the CDR3 is TGTGCCACCAGCAGAGATCCGGGACTTAGCACAGATACGCAGTATTTT. Translation: CATSRDPGLSTDTQYF.

On this clonotype: This clone may be a read error of a much larger clone one base away. The chain joins TRBV20-1 to TRBJ2-1; D may match TRBD1 or TRBD2 (6 bases each). In germline, CDR1 is DFQATT, CDR2 SNEGSKA (reference sequence). The CDR3 runs to 16 residues. CDR3 region: CSARDEGDSSYNERFF. DNA for the CDR3: TGCAGTGCTAGAGATGAGGGGGACTCAAGCTACAATGAGCGGTTCTTC.